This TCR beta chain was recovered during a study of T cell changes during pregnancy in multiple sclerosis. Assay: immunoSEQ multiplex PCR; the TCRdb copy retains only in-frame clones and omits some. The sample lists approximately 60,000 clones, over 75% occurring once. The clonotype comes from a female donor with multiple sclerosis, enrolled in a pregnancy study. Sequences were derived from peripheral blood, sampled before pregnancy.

CDR3 region: CASSPSINTGYGYTF. The CDR3 nucleotides are TGCGCCAGCAGCCCCTCCATTAATACCGGCTATGGCTACACCTTC. The chain recombines TRBV4-3 with TRBJ1-2, with D hard to call. The CDR3 is 15 residues long. The germline CDR1 and CDR2 sequences are LGHNA and YSLEER. V was clipped by 4 bases and J by 4 bases, with 16 bases between them.